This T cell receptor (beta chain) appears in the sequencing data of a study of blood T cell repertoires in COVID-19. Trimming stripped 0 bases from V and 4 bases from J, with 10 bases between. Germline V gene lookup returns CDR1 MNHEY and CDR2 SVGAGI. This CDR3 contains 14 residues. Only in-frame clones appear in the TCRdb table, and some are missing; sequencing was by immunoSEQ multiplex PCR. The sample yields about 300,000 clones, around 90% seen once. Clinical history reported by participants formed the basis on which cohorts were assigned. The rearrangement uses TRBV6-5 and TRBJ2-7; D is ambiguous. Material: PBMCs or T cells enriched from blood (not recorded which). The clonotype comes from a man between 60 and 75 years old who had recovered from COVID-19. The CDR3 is CASSYSLAVYEQYF. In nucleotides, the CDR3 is TGTGCCAGCAGTTACTCGCTTGCGGTGTACGAGCAGTACTTC.